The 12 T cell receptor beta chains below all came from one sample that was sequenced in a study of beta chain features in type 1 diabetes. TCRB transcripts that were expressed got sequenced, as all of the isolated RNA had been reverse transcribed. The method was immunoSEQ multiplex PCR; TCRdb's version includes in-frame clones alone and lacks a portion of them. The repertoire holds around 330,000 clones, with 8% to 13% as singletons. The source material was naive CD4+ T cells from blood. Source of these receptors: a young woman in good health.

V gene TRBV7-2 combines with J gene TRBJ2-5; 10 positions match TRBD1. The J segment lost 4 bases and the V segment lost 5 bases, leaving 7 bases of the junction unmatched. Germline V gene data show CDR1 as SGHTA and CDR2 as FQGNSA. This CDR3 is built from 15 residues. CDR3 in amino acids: CASSLRWDRGETQYF. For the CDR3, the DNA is TGTGCCAGCAGCCTACGCTGGGACAGGGGAGAGACCCAGTACTTC.

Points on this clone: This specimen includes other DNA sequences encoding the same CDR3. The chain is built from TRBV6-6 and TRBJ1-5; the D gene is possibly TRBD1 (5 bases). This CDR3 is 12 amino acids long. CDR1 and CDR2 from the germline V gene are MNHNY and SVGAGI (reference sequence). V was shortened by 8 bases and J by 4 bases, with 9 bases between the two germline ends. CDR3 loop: CASRGGNQPQHF. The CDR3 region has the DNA TGTGCCAGCCGCGGGGGGAATCAGCCCCAGCATTTT.

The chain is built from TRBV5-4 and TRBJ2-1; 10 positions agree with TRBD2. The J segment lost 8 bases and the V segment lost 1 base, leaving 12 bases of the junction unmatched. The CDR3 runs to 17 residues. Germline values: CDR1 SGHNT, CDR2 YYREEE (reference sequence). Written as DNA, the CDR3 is TGTGCCAGCAGCTTGTTGTCGGCTAGCGGGAGAAATTATGAGCAGTTCTTC. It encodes CASSLLSASGRNYEQFF.

Here the CDR3 DNA reads TGTGCCAGTAGTATAGTTGAGCTAGCGGGAGTACCGGGTGAGCAGTTCTTC. It is translated as CASSIVELAGVPGEQFF. The chain has TRBV19 and TRBJ2-1; 10 bases are a match to TRBD2. The CDR3 is made up of 17 amino acids. CDR1 is LNHDA, CDR2 SQIVND, per germline (reference sequence). The junction had 12 bases not matched to a gene; V was cut back by 1 base and J by 9 bases.

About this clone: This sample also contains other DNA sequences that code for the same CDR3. For the CDR3, the DNA is TGTGCCTGGAGTTCCTGGCTAGCGGGTATCCAAGAGACCCAGTACTTC. It yields the protein CAWSSWLAGIQETQYF. V is TRBV30 and J is TRBJ2-5, with 8 bases matching TRBD2. Looked up from germline, CDR1 is GTSNPN and CDR2 is SVGIG (reference sequence). V lost 2 bases to trimming and J lost 1 base; unmatched junction nucleotides: 9. This CDR3 has 16 amino acids.

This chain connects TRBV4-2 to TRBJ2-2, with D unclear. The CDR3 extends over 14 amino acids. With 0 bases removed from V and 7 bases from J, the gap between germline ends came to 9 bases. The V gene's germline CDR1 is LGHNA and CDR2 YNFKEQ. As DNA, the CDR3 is TGTGCCAGCAGCCAAGAATCAGCGAACGGGGAGCTGTTTTTT. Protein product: CASSQESANGELFF.

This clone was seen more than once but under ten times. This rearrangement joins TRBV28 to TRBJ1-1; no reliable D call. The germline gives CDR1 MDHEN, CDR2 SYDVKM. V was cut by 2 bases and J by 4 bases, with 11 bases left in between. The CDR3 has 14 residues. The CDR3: CASSLNDGGTEAFF. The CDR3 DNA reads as TGTGCCAGCAGTTTAAATGACGGCGGCACTGAAGCTTTCTTT.

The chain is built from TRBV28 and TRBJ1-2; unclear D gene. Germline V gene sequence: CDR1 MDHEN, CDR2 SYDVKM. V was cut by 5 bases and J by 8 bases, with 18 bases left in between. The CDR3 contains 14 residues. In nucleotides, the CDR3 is TGTGCCAGCAGTCCACCGGGAGTGCGGGTGGGCTACACCTTC. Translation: CASSPPGVRVGYTF.

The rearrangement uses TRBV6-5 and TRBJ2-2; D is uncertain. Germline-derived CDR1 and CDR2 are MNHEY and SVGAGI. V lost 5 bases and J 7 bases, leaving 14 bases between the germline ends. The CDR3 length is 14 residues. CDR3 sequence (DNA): TGTGCCAGCAGTCGGTCTGGGTCGGGCGGGGAGCTGTTTTTT. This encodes CASSRSGSGGELFF.

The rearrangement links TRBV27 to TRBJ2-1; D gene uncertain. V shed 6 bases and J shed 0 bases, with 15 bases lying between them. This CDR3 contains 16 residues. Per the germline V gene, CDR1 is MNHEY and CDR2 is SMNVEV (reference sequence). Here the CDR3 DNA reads TGTGCCAGCAGCCCTTACGGGTGGAGCTCCTACAATGAGCAGTTCTTC. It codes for CASSPYGWSSYNEQFF.

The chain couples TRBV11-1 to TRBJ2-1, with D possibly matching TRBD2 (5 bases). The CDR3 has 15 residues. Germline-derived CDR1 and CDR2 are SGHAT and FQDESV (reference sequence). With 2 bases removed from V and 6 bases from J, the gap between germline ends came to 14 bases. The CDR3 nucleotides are TGTGCCAGCAGCTTACTGGGAGTTGAGGTCAATGAGCAGTTCTTC. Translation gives CASSLLGVEVNEQFF.

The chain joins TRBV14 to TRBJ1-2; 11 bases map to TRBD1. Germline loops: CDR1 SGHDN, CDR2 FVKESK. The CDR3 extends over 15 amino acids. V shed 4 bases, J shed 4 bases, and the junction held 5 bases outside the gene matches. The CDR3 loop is CASSPRDRGVYGYTF. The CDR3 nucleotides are TGTGCCAGCAGCCCCAGGGACAGGGGGGTCTATGGCTACACCTTC.